This is a list of T cell receptor beta chains from one sample in a study of a mutant IDH1 vaccine in newly diagnosed glioma. Assay: immunoSEQ multiplex PCR; the TCRdb copy retains only in-frame clones and omits some. The sample yields about 50,000 clones, 76% seen once. No cognate antigen is known for these TCRs. The sample was PBMCs, taken from a glioma patient whose treatment included an IDH1 peptide vaccine. All receptors derive from a woman in her 40s with glioma. Some clones in this sample may be carry-over from other donors' samples. CDR3s include the opening cysteine and the closing phenylalanine or tryptophan. The D gene is left open where the match is weak. A row's size may be missing; if present it is once, few, many or a size class.

CDR3 protein | CDR3 DNA | J gene | V gene | D gene | clone size
CAISESITGHNQPQHF | TGTGCCATCAGTGAGTCGATTACGGGGCACAATCAGCCCCAGCATTTT | TRBJ1-5 | TRBV10-3 | - | -
CASSPYAGANTEAFF | TGTGCCAGCTCACCATATGCAGGGGCGAACACTGAAGCTTTCTTT | TRBJ1-1 | TRBV18 | - | few
CASSYSPLGTEAFF | TGTGCCAGCAGTTATTCGCCCCTGGGCACTGAGGCTTTCTTT | TRBJ1-1 | TRBV6-5 | - | -
CASSQTRQGASYEQYF | TGCGCCAGCAGCCAAACCCGACAGGGAGCATCCTACGAGCAGTACTTC | TRBJ2-7 | TRBV4-3 | TRBD1 | -
CASSLWQGPFYGYTF | TGTGCCAGCAGCTTGTGGCAGGGACCATTCTATGGCTACACCTTC | TRBJ1-2 | TRBV5-5 | - | -
CASSDGGGYEQYF | TGTGCCAGCAGTGACGGGGGGGGCTACGAGCAGTACTTC | TRBJ2-7 | TRBV6-1 | TRBD2 | -
CASTPGGRGYTF | TGTGCCAGCACTCCAGGGGGCCGTGGCTACACCTTC | TRBJ1-2 | TRBV7-9 | TRBD1 | -
CASTQTGGGYGYTF | TGTGCCAGTACCCAGACGGGGGGGGGCTATGGCTACACCTTC | TRBJ1-2 | TRBV19 | - | once
CAWSVLGRADTQYF | TGTGCCTGGAGTGTACTGGGTCGGGCAGATACGCAGTATTTT | TRBJ2-3 | TRBV30 | - | -
CASSETAIPSGQPQHF | TGTGCCAGCAGTGAAACGGCCATCCCCTCGGGTCAGCCCCAGCATTTT | TRBJ1-5 | TRBV2 | - | -
CASSLLGNSPLHF | TGTGCCAGCAGTTTATTAGGGAATTCACCCCTCCACTTT | TRBJ1-6 | TRBV28 | - | -
CASSSRPDYGYTF | TGTGCCAGCAGCTCCCGCCCAGACTATGGCTACACCTTC | TRBJ1-2 | TRBV7-3 | - | -
CASSQSRGVLTEAFF | TGCGCCAGCAGCCAATCCCGGGGGGTCCTCACTGAAGCTTTCTTT | TRBJ1-1 | TRBV4-3 | - | few
CASTGTAAHEQYF | TGTGCCAGCACCGGGACCGCCGCTCACGAGCAGTACTTC | TRBJ2-7 | TRBV6-5 | - | -
CASSQKGLDEQFF | TGCGCCAGCAGCCAAAAAGGGCTGGATGAGCAGTTCTTC | TRBJ2-1 | TRBV4-1 | - | -
CSVVTGGTDTQYF | TGCAGCGTGGTTACAGGGGGCACAGATACGCAGTATTTT | TRBJ2-3 | TRBV29-1 | TRBD1 | -